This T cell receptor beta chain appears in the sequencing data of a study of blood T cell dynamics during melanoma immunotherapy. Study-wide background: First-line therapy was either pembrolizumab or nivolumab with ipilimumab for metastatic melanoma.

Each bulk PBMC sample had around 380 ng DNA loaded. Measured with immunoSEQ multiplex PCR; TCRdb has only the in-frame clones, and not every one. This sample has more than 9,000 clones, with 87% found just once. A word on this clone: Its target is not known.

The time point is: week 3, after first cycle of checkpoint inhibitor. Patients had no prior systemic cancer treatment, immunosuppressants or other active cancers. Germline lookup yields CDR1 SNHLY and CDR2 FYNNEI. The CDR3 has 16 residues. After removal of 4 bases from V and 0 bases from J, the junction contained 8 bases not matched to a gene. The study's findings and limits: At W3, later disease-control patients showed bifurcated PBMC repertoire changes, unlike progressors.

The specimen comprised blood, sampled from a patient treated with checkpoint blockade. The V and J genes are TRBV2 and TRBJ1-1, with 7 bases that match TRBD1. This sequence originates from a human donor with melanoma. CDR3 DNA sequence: TGTGCCAGCAGTGGGGCGGGACAGCCATTGAACACTGAAGCTTTCTTT. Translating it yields CASSGAGQPLNTEAFF.